These 4 T cell receptor beta chains originate from one sample sequenced in a study of monozygotic twins with inflammatory bowel disease (dated 2019 in TCRdb). Library creation used 5' RACE. The sample was run on an Illumina HiSeq 2500. TCRdb reprocessed the reads, so every CDR3 protein sequence counts as one entry and DNA is not shown. This sample's table has entries for 200,000 to 250,000 distinct CDR3 sequences. The leading ten clones occupy 7.5% to 8% of the sample. What was sequenced was blood. These receptor sequences come from a human donor with ulcerative colitis or Crohn's disease, or a healthy co-twin of an affected twin (not recorded which).

The V and J genes are TRBV9 and TRBJ1-5; with no DNA, the TCRdb D assignment of TRBD1 cannot be verified. Per the germline V gene, CDR1 is SGDLS and CDR2 is YYNGEE. The CDR3 runs 15 residues. CDR3 region: CASSSAGTGNQPQHF.

The rearrangement joins TRBV20-1 to TRBJ2-3; the D gene TCRdb calls, TRBD2, cannot be checked with no DNA. Germline values: CDR1 DFQATT, CDR2 SNEGSKA (reference sequence). The CDR3 extends over 16 amino acids. CDR3 sequence reads: CSATSPMTSRTDTQYF.

The chain has TRBV7-3 and TRBJ2-1. Germline CDR1 is SGHTA and CDR2 is FQGTGA. The CDR3 extends over 15 amino acids. Here the CDR3 reads CASSLVYSSYNEQFF.

V usage is TRBV20-1 and J usage is TRBJ2-3; the TRBD1 assignment by TCRdb is unverifiable without DNA. The germline V gene has CDR1 DFQATT and CDR2 SNEGSKA (reference sequence). The CDR3 is made up of 17 amino acids. CDR3 protein: CSAREGQAAGAADTQYF.